These 3 T cell receptor beta chains originate from one sample sequenced in a study of T cell changes during pregnancy in multiple sclerosis. Here immunoSEQ multiplex PCR was the method, and the copy in TCRdb shows in-frame clones only, minus some. The sample yields around 99,000 clones, 85% to 95% seen once. This specimen was peripheral blood, taken in the third trimester of pregnancy. These TCRs come from a female donor in good health, enrolled as a control in a pregnancy study.

The chain carries TRBV29-1 and TRBJ2-7, with 9 bases matching TRBD2. Germline trimming cut 3 bases from V and 6 bases from J; bases unmatched to any gene: 6. Germline-derived CDR1 and CDR2 are SQVTM and ANQGSEA. CDR3 size: 13 residues. CDR3 sequence reads: CSVDSSGVGEQYF. Here the CDR3 DNA reads TGCAGCGTTGACTCTAGCGGGGTTGGCGAGCAGTACTTC.

The chain joins TRBV5-6 to TRBJ1-2; D is unclear. CDR3 size: 16 residues. Germline CDR1 and CDR2: SGHDT and YYEEEE. V lost 3 bases, J lost 4 bases, and 19 bases lay in between. The CDR3 coding sequence is TGTGCCAGCAGCTCCTTACATAGGCCTAGTGTCTATGGCTACACCTTC. It translates to CASSSLHRPSVYGYTF.

V usage is TRBV11-1 and J usage is TRBJ2-1; 10 positions match TRBD2. Germline V CDR1 and CDR2: SGHAT, FQDESV (reference sequence). This CDR3 spans 15 amino acids. V shed 6 bases, J shed 8 bases, and the junction held 10 bases outside the gene matches. CDR3 DNA: TGTGCCAGCAGTTTACCCAGCGGGGGGGCGTATGAGCAGTTCTTC. Its translation is CASSLPSGGAYEQFF.